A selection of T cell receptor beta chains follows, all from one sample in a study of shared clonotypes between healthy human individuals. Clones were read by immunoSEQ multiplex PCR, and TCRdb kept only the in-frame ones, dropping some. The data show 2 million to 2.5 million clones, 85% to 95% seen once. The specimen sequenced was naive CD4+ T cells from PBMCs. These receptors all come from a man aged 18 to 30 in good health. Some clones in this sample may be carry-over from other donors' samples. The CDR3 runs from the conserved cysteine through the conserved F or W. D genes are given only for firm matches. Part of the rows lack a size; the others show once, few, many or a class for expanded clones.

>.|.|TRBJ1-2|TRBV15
CATSIGPTYYGYTF
TGTGCCACCAGCATAGGGCCCACCTACTATGGCTACACCTTC
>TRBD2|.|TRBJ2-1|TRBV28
CASTSYLAGTYNEQFF
TGTGCCAGCACCAGCTATCTAGCGGGCACCTACAATGAGCAGTTCTTC
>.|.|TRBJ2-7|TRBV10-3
CAISAWDTASYEQYF
TGTGCCATCAGTGCTTGGGACACGGCTTCCTACGAGCAGTACTTC
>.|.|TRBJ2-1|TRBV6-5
CASSYVLGLSGHEQFF
TGTGCCAGCAGTTACGTATTGGGACTCTCAGGGCATGAGCAGTTCTTC
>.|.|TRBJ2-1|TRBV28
CASSTGSLKRNEQFF
TGTGCCAGCAGCACAGGGAGTTTGAAGCGAAATGAGCAGTTCTTC
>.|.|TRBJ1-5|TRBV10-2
CASSESEWGQPQHF
TGCGCCAGCAGTGAGTCGGAATGGGGCCAGCCCCAGCATTTT
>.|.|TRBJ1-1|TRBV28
CASSLWSGAKGFF
TGTGCCAGCAGTTTATGGTCAGGGGCGAAAGGTTTCTTT
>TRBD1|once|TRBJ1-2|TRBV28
CASSSGTGNGYTF
TGTGCCAGCAGTTCCGGGACAGGGAATGGCTACACCTTC
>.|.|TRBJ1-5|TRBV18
CASSPSSPNSNQPQHF
TGTGCCAGCTCACCCAGCAGCCCTAATAGCAATCAGCCCCAGCATTTT
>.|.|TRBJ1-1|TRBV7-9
CASSRAGDTEAFF
TGTGCCAGCAGCAGGGCGGGGGACACTGAAGCTTTCTTT
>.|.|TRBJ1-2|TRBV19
CASSRGYGYTF
TGTGCCAGTAGTAGGGGCTATGGCTACACCTTC
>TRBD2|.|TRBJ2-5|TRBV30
CACSSGRAFIQYF
TGTGCTTGTTCTAGCGGGAGGGCCTTTATCCAGTACTTC
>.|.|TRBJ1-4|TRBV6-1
CASSARTEEKLFF
TGTGCCAGCAGTGCCAGGACAGAGGAAAAACTGTTTTTT
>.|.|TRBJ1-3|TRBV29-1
CSVEGVLSGNTIYF
TGCAGCGTGGAGGGGGTCCTCTCTGGAAACACCATATATTTT
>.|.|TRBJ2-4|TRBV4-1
CASSQEVGLSLIQYF
TGCGCCAGCAGCCAGGAAGTGGGACTCTCACTAATTCAGTACTTC
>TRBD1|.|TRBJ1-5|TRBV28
CASSSDRGIEQPQHF
TGTGCCAGCAGTTCCGACAGGGGGATTGAACAGCCCCAGCATTTT
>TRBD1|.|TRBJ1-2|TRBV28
CASSLPGTGGNYGYTF
TGTGCCAGCAGTTTACCCGGGACAGGAGGTAACTATGGCTACACCTTC
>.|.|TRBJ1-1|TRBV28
CASSLQGTEAFF
TGTGCCAGCAGTCTGCAGGGCACTGAAGCTTTCTTT
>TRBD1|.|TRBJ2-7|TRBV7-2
CASSSAGTARSYEQYF
TGTGCCAGCAGCTCGGCCGGGACAGCTCGTTCCTACGAGCAGTACTTC
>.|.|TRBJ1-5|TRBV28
CASSSPGNQPQHF
TGTGCCAGCAGTTCCCCGGGCAATCAGCCCCAGCATTTT
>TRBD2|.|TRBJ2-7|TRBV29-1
CSAKIGTSGSYEQYF
TGCAGCGCAAAGATAGGGACTAGCGGCAGCTACGAGCAGTACTTC
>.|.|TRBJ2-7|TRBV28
CASSPSPLVGSYEQYF
TGTGCCAGCAGCCCAAGTCCCCTCGTGGGCTCCTACGAGCAGTACTTC
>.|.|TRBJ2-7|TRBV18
CASSPSSGSYEQYF
TGTGCCAGCTCACCTTCTTCAGGATCCTACGAGCAGTACTTC
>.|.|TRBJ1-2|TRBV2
CASRMDNADYGYTF
TGTGCCAGCAGAATGGACAATGCGGACTATGGCTACACCTTC
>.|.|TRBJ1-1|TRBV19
CASSFSPGSNTEAFF
TGTGCCAGTAGTTTTTCGCCAGGGAGTAACACTGAAGCTTTCTTT
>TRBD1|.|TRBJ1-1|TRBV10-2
CASSGRGLGDTEAFF
TGCGCCAGCAGTGGAAGGGGGCTCGGGGACACTGAAGCTTTCTTT
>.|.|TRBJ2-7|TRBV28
CASSGSSSDFHEQYF
TGTGCCAGCAGCGGAAGCTCTAGCGACTTCCACGAGCAGTACTTC
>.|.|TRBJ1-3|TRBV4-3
CASSQATGTGNTIYF
TGCGCCAGCAGCCAAGCTACAGGGACTGGAAACACCATATATTTT
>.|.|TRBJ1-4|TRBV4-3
CASSQGRTATQEKLFF
TGCGCCAGCAGCCAAGGGAGGACAGCAACCCAAGAAAAACTGTTTTTT
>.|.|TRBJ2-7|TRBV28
CATRGNLLEQYF
TGTGCCACACGGGGTAACCTCCTGGAGCAGTACTTC
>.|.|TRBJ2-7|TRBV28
CASSYPGGGVLGEQYF
TGTGCCAGCAGTTACCCCGGAGGGGGAGTCCTTGGGGAGCAGTACTTC
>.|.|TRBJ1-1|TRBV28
CASSSGKNTEAFF
TGTGCCAGCAGTTCCGGGAAGAACACTGAAGCTTTCTTT
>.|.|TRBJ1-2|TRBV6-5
CASSGDSEYGYTF
TGTGCCAGTTCTGGGGACTCCGAGTACGGCTACACCTTC
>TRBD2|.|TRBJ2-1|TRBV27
CASSFLGGLAGARGQFF
TGTGCCAGCAGTTTTTTGGGAGGACTAGCGGGAGCAAGGGGGCAGTTCTTC
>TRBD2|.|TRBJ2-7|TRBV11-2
CASSSSSGLAGYEQYF
TGTGCCAGCAGCTCCAGTTCGGGACTAGCGGGCTACGAGCAGTACTTC
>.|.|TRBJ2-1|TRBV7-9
CASNPPGTNQWGEQFF
TGTGCCAGCAACCCGCCGGGGACCAATCAATGGGGTGAGCAGTTCTTC
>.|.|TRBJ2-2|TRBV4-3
CASSPTLGPPSTGELFF
TGCGCCAGCAGCCCAACTCTGGGGCCCCCTTCAACCGGGGAGCTGTTTTTT
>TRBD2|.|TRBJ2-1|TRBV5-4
CASSDRAGVGNNEQFF
TGTGCCAGCAGCGATAGAGCGGGAGTGGGAAACAATGAGCAGTTCTTC
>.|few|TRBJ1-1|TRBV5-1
CASSLGRLGTEAFF
TGCGCCAGCAGCTTAGGGCGTCTAGGCACTGAAGCTTTCTTT
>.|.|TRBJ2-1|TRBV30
CAWSVQGNEQFF
TGTGCCTGGTCAGTACAGGGAAATGAGCAGTTCTTC
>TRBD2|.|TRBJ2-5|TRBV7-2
CASSLGGLAGLETQYF
TGTGCCAGCAGCTTAGGTGGCCTAGCGGGATTGGAGACCCAGTACTTC
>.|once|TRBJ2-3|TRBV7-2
CASSFAGTSTDTQYF
TGTGCCAGCAGCTTCGCGGGGACTAGCACAGATACGCAGTATTTT
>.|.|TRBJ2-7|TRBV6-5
CASSRRDSYEQYF
TGTGCCAGCAGCCGCAGGGATTCCTACGAGCAGTACTTC
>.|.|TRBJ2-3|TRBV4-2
CASSQGVGRGRATDTQYF
TGTGCCAGCAGCCAAGGGGTAGGCAGGGGACGTGCCACAGATACGCAGTATTTT
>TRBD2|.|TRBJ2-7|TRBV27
CASSLRTSGSYEQYF
TGTGCCAGCAGTTTACGAACTAGCGGAAGCTACGAGCAGTACTTC
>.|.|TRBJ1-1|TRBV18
CASSPVFQDTTEAFF
TGTGCCAGCTCACCCGTTTTCCAGGACACCACTGAAGCTTTCTTT
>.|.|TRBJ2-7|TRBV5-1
CASSLGDSSYEQYF
TGCGCCAGCAGCTTGGGAGACAGCTCCTACGAGCAGTACTTC
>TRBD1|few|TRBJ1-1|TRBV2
CASSRQGSAFF
TGTGCCAGCAGTCGACAGGGGTCGGCTTTCTTT
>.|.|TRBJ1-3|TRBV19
CASRWSPTAGNTIYF
TGTGCCAGTAGGTGGTCCCCAACGGCTGGAAACACCATATATTTT
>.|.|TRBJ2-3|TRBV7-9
CASSLVGGTDTQYF
TGTGCCAGCAGCTTAGTCGGGGGCACAGATACGCAGTATTTT
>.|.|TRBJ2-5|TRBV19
CASSIRDGETQYF
TGTGCCAGTAGTATCCGGGACGGAGAGACCCAGTACTTC
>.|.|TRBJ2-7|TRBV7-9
CASSLVTPWEQYF
TGTGCCAGCAGCTTAGTGACCCCCTGGGAGCAGTACTTC
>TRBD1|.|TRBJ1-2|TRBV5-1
CASSPGTGYDYTF
TGCGCCAGCAGCCCAGGGACAGGGTACGACTACACCTTC
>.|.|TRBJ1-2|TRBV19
CASSPRHGANYGYTF
TGTGCCAGTAGTCCCAGACATGGAGCTAACTATGGCTACACCTTC
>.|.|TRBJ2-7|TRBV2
CATGVRVRSYEQYF
TGTGCCACGGGGGTGCGGGTTCGATCCTACGAGCAGTACTTC
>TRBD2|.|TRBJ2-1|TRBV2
CASSGLAGGPEQFF
TGTGCCAGCAGTGGACTAGCGGGAGGGCCGGAGCAGTTCTTC
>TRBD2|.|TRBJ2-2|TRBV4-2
CASSQGSGRPGELFF
TGTGCCAGCAGCCAAGGTAGCGGGAGGCCCGGGGAGCTGTTTTTT